This entry lists 5 T cell receptor beta chains sequenced from one sample in a study of shared clonotypes between healthy human individuals. Profiled with immunoSEQ multiplex PCR; TCRdb holds only in-frame clones, not every one. The table includes roughly 1.5 million clones, roughly 98% detected once. What was sequenced was naive CD4+ T cells sorted from blood. Subset reported: CD45RA+ positively selected. The receptors here all came from a man aged 30 to 45 in good health.

As regards this clone: The junction does not match germline at one end; this may be a read error. The chain employs TRBV20-1 and TRBJ2-7, with 10 bases lining up with TRBD2. Germline CDR1 DFQATT, CDR2 SNEGSKA (reference sequence). The CDR3 runs 11 residues. DNA of the CDR3: TGCAGTGTAGCGGGAGGCCCACGGGTCGACTTC. It translates to CSVAGGPRVDF.

This clone was picked up one time. CDR3 sequence reads: CASSLLRETEAFF. CDR3 nucleotides: TGTGCCAGCAGCCTTTTACGGGAAACTGAAGCTTTCTTT. This chain uses TRBV2 with TRBJ1-1, with D uncertain. The CDR3 runs 13 residues. V was clipped by 6 bases and J by 5 bases, with 13 bases between them. CDR1 is SNHLY and CDR2 is FYNNEI in the germline V gene.

The chain carries TRBV14 and TRBJ2-5, with TRBD1 as a possible D gene (5 bases). The CDR3 consists of 13 residues. Per germline, CDR1 SGHDN and CDR2 FVKESK. Trimming stripped 4 bases from V and 2 bases from J, with 8 bases between. CDR3 amino acids: CASSRQIQETQYF. For the CDR3, the DNA is TGTGCCAGCAGCCGACAGATACAAGAGACCCAGTACTTC.

J is TRBJ2-2 and V is TRBV19; TRBD2 aligns across 16 bases. Germline-derived CDR1 and CDR2 are LNHDA and SQIVND (reference sequence). The CDR3 contains 16 residues. J was trimmed by 6 bases and V by 5 bases; bases with no gene match: 3. CDR3 sequence: CASSPGLAGGAGELFF. The DNA of the CDR3 is TGTGCCAGTAGTCCGGGACTAGCGGGAGGGGCCGGGGAGCTGTTTTTT.

The V gene is TRBV6-6, the J gene TRBJ2-1; D uncertain. The V and J ends lost 1 base and 0 bases respectively, with 10 bases between them. Per the germline V gene, CDR1 is MNHNY and CDR2 is SVGAGI (reference sequence). This CDR3 is 16 amino acids long. CDR3 protein: CASSYWVGSSYNEQFF. The CDR3 DNA follows: TGTGCCAGCAGTTACTGGGTCGGTAGCTCCTACAATGAGCAGTTCTTC.